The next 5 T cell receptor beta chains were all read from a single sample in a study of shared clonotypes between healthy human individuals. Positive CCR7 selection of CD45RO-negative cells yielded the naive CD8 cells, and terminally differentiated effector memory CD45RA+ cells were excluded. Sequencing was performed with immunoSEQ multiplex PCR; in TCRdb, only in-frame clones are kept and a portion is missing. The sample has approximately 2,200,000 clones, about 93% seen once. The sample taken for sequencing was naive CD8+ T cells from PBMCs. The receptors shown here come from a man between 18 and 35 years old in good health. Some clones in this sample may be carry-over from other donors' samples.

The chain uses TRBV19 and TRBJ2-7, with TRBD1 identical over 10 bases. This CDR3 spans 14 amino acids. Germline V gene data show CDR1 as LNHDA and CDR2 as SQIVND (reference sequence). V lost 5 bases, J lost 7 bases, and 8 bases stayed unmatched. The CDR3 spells CASSPRQGAGEQYF. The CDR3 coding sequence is TGTGCCAGTAGTCCGAGACAGGGGGCCGGGGAGCAGTACTTC.

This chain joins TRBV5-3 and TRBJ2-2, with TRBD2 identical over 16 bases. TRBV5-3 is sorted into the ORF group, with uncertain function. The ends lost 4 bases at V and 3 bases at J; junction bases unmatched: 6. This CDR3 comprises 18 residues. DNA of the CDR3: TGTGCCAGAAGCCAAACCGGGACTAGCGGGAGGGACACCGGGGAGCTGTTTTTT. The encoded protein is CARSQTGTSGRDTGELFF.

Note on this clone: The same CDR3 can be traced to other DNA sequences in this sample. CDR3 sequence (DNA): TGCGCCAGCAGCTTGACTAGCGGGAGCACAGATACGCAGTATTTT. Protein product: CASSLTSGSTDTQYF. This chain connects TRBV10-2 to TRBJ2-3; 10 bases map to TRBD2. CDR1 WSHSY and CDR2 SAAADI come from the germline V gene. The length of the CDR3 is 15 residues. J gave up 0 bases and V 6 bases, and 3 bases lay outside the gene matches.

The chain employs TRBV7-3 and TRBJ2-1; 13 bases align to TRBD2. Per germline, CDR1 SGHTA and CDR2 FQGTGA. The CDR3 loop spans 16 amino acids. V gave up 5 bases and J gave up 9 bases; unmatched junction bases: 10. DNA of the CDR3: TGTGCCAGCAGCCTAGGACTAGCGGGAGTTTCGGGTGAGCAGTTCTTC. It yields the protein CASSLGLAGVSGEQFF.

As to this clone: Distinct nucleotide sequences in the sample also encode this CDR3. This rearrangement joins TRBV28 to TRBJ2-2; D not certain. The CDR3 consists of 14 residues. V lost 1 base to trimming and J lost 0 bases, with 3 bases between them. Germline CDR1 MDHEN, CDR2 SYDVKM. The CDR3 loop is CASSLSSNTGELFF. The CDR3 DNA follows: TGTGCCAGCAGTTTATCTTCGAACACCGGGGAGCTGTTTTTT.